One T cell receptor beta chain is described in this entry. Its antigen is unknown. This CDR3 is built from 12 residues. From germline, CDR1 is MNHNS and CDR2 SASEGT. Blood samples, whole and unsorted for T cells, yielded the isolated total RNA. This entry comes from a study of monozygotic twins with inflammatory bowel disease. Addition of UMIs with a 6-nucleotide sample barcode was achieved by template switching. TCRdb reworked the 5' RACE reads into one entry per CDR3 protein, no DNA. This sample lists some 150,000 distinct CDR3 sequences; its ten largest clones have roughly 7%. General observations from the study: Repertoire similarity did not differ between concordant and discordant twins, possibly owing to limited power. Part of the variability in patient repertoires may have come from differing immunosuppressive treatments.

The sequence was collected from a human donor with ulcerative colitis or Crohn's disease, or a healthy co-twin of an affected twin (not recorded which). This chain links TRBV6-1 with TRBJ2-1; TCRdb outputs TRBD1, but without DNA this stays unchecked. The material sequenced was blood. The CDR3 sequence is CASRTGADEQFF.